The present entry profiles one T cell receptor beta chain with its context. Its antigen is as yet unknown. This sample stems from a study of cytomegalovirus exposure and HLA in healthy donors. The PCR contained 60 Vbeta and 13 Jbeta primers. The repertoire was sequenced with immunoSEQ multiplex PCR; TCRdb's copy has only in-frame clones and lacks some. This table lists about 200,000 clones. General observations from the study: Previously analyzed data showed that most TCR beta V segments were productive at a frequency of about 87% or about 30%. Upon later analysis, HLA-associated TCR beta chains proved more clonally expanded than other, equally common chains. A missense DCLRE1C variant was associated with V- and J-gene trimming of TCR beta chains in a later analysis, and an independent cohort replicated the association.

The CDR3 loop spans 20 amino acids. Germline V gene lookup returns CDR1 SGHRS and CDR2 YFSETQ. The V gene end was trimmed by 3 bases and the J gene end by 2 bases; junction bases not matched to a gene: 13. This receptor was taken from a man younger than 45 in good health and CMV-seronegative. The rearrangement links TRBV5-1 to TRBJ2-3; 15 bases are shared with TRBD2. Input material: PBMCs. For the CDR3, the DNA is TGCGCCAGCAGCTCCACGGGACTAGCGGGAGGCACGAGAGTCACAGATACGCAGTATTTT. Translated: CASSSTGLAGGTRVTDTQYF.